Below, 11 T cell receptor beta chains from the same sample are listed, as sequenced in a study of CD4 T cells in relation to SARS-CoV-2 and coronaviruses. Method: immunoSEQ multiplex PCR; TCRdb's copy keeps in-frame clones and lacks some. The table includes about 19,000 clones, approximately 80% detected once. These receptors have no known antigen. The unexposed donors gave CD4+ T cells in about 2010-2019, prior to COVID-19. The cells were cultured for under 13 days before CD4+ T cells were isolated. Material for sequencing was CD4+ T cells from PBMCs, cultured in vitro. The receptors shown here come from a human donor in good health.

The V call is TRBV19, the J call TRBJ1-2; D is possibly TRBD1 (5 bases). Deletions cut 8 bases from V and 3 bases from J, with 10 bases between. The germline CDR1 and CDR2 sequences are LNHDA and SQIVND (reference sequence). The CDR3 spans 12 residues. CDR3: CASGTVHYGYTF. The CDR3 DNA is TGTGCCAGTGGGACGGTTCACTATGGCTACACCTTC.

The rearrangement links TRBV6-5 to TRBJ1-4; D is ambiguous. Germline V gene sequence: CDR1 MNHEY, CDR2 SVGAGI. The CDR3 totals 15 residues. Deletions cut 4 bases from V and 2 bases from J, with 11 bases between. The CDR3, as DNA: TGTGCCAGCAGTTCCCCCCGCGGGACTAATGAAAAACTGTTTTTT. This sequence encodes CASSSPRGTNEKLFF.

The chain uses TRBV6-5 and TRBJ2-5, with D tentatively TRBD2 (6 bases). Between the trimmed V and J ends, which lost 6 bases and 3 bases, there was a span of 14 bases. This CDR3 is built from 14 residues. Per germline, CDR1 MNHEY and CDR2 SVGAGI. The CDR3 DNA follows: TGTGCCAGCAGGGCGGGGACGGCCAAAGAGACCCAGTACTTC. This sequence encodes CASRAGTAKETQYF.

The genes are TRBV18 and TRBJ1-3; D remains unclear. Trimming took 3 bases from V and 0 from J, leaving 9 bases between them. Germline V gives CDR1 KGHSH, CDR2 LQKENI. The length of the CDR3 is 15 residues. The chain's CDR3 is CASSPRVGSGNTIYF. The CDR3 DNA reads TGTGCCAGCTCACCTAGGGTGGGCTCTGGAAACACCATATATTTT.

V usage is TRBV19 and J usage is TRBJ2-2; D remains ambiguous. The CDR3 consists of 13 residues. Germline V lookup: CDR1 LNHDA, CDR2 SQIVND (reference sequence). V shed 9 bases and J shed 1 base, with 9 bases lying between them. The CDR3 bases are TGTGCCAGCGAGGAGCAGAACACCGGGGAGCTGTTTTTT. This codes for CASEEQNTGELFF.

The genes are TRBV27 and TRBJ2-1; D may be TRBD2 (7 bases). CDR3 length equals 16 residues. Germline V gene sequence: CDR1 MNHEY, CDR2 SMNVEV (reference sequence). Trimming took 5 bases from V and 0 from J, leaving 14 bases between them. The CDR3 sequence: CASSPARGGSYNEQFF. CDR3 nucleotide sequence: TGTGCCAGCAGTCCCGCTAGGGGGGGCTCCTACAATGAGCAGTTCTTC.

This chain uses TRBV19 with TRBJ2-7; 8 nucleotides agree with TRBD1. Germline lookup yields CDR1 LNHDA and CDR2 SQIVND (reference sequence). V was pared by 6 bases and J by 5 bases, with 12 bases of the junction left unmatched. CDR3 length: 15 amino acids. CDR3 protein: CASRLTGVLENEQYF. The CDR3 region has the DNA TGTGCCAGTAGATTGACAGGGGTCCTCGAAAACGAGCAGTACTTC. The variable domain in full, with the rest retrieved from reference TRBV19 and TRBJ2-7, is DGGITQSPKYLFRKEGQNVTLSCEQNLNHDAMYWYRQDPGQGLRLIYYSQIVNDFQKGDIAEGYSVSREKKESFPLTVTSAQKNPTAFYLCASRLTGVLENEQYFGPGTRLTVT.

V usage is TRBV7-3 and J usage is TRBJ2-5, with TRBD2 matching over 15 bases. Germline values: CDR1 SGHTA, CDR2 FQGTGA. The ends lost 4 bases at V and 4 bases at J; junction bases unmatched: 1. The CDR3 covers 15 residues. CDR3 DNA sequence: TGTGCCAGCAGCTGGACTAGCGGGAGGGGAGAGACCCAGTACTTC. Its translation is CASSWTSGRGETQYF. Full variable domain (outside the CDR3, taken from reference TRBV7-3 and TRBJ2-5): GAGVSQTPSNKVTEKGKYVELRCDPISGHTALYWYRQSLGQGPEFLIYFQGTGAADDSGLPNDRFFAVRPEGSVSTLKIQRTERGDSAVYLCASSWTSGRGETQYFGPGTRLLVL.

CDR3 bases: TGTGCCAGCAGCTCCATGGGACGGCGGGACACTGAAGCTTTCTTT. Its protein is CASSSMGRRDTEAFF. The rearrangement joins TRBV11-2 to TRBJ1-1; D perhaps matches TRBD1 (5 bases). Germline assignment: CDR1 SGHAT and CDR2 FQNNGV. With 4 bases removed from V and 3 bases from J, the gap between germline ends came to 15 bases. This CDR3 spans 15 amino acids.

This rearrangement joins TRBV30 to TRBJ1-5; D uncertain. Germline V gene data show CDR1 as GTSNPN and CDR2 as SVGIG (reference sequence). V was shortened by 0 bases and J by 1 base, with 7 bases between the two germline ends. This CDR3 is 14 amino acids long. The CDR3 sequence is CAWSVQGSNQPQHF. In DNA form, the CDR3 reads TGTGCCTGGAGTGTACAAGGAAGCAATCAGCCCCAGCATTTT.

CDR3 region: CASSNTGRATEAFF. Here the CDR3 DNA reads TGTGCCAGCAGTAATACAGGGAGGGCGACTGAAGCTTTCTTT. The chain recombines TRBV25-1 with TRBJ1-1; TRBD1 is a possible D gene (6 bases). Between the trimmed V and J ends, which lost 5 bases and 5 bases, there was a span of 15 bases. CDR3 length equals 14 residues. The germline CDR1 and CDR2 sequences are MGHDK and SYGVNS.